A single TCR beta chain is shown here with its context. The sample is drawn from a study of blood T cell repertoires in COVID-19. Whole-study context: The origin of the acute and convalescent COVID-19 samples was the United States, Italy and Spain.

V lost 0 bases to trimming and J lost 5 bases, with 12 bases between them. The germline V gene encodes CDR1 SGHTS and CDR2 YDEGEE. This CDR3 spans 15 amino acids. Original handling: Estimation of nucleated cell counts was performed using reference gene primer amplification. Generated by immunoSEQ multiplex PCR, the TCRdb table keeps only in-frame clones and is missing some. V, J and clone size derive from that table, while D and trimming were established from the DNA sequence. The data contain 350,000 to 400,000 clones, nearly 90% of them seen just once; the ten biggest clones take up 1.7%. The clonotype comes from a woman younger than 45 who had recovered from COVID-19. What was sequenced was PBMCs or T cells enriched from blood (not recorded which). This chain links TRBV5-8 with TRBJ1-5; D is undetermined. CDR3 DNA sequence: TGTGCCAGCAGCTTGGATTCCGGGAGACATCAGCCCCAGCATTTT. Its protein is CASSLDSGRHQPQHF. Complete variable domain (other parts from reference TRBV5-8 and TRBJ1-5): EAGVTQSPTHLIKTRGQQATLRCSPISGHTSVYWYQQALGLGLQFLLWYDEGEERNRGNFPPRFSGRQFPNYSSELNVNALELEDSALYLCASSLDSGRHQPQHFGDGTRLSIL.